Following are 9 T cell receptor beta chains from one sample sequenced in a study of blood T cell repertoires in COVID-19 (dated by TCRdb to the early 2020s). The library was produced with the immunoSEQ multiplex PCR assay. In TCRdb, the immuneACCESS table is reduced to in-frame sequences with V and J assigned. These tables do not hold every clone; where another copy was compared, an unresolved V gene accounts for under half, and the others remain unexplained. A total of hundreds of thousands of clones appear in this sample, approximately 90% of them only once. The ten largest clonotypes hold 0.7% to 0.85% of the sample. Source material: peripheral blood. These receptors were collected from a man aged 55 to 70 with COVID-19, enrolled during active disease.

The CDR3 region has the DNA TGTGCCAGCAGTGAGGCTCGGGGGTTAAATTCACCCCTCCACTTT. It specifies CASSEARGLNSPLHF. The V and J genes are TRBV6-1 and TRBJ1-6; D is possibly TRBD1 (5 bases). There are 15 residues in the CDR3. Trimming removed 3 bases from V and 7 bases from J, with 13 bases in between. Germline-derived CDR1 and CDR2 are MNHNS and SASEGT.

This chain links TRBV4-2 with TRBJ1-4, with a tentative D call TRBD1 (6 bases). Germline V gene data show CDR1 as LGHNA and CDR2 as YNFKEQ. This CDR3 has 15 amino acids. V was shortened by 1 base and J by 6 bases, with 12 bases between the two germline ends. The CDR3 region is CASSQGDRNDEKLFF. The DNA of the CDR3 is TGTGCCAGCAGCCAAGGCGACAGGAATGATGAAAAACTGTTTTTT.

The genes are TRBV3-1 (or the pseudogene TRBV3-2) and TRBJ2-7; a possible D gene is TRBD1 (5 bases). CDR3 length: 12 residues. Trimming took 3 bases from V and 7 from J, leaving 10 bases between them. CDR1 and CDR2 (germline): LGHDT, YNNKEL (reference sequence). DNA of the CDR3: TGTGCCAGCAGCCAGTACAGGCTTGAGCAGTACTTC. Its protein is CASSQYRLEQYF.

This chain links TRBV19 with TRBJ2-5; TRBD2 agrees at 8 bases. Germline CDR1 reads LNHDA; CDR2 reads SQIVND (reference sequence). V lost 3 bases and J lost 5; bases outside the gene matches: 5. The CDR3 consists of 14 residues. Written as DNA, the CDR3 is TGTGCCAGTAGTATCAACGGGGGGGGCGAGACCCAGTACTTC. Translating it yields CASSINGGGETQYF.

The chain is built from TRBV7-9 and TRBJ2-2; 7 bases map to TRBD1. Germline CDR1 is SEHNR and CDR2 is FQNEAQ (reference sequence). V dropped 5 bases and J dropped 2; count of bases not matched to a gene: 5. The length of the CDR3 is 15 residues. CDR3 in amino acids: CASSPGQANTGELFF. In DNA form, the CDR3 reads TGTGCCAGCAGCCCCGGACAGGCTAACACCGGGGAGCTGTTTTTT.

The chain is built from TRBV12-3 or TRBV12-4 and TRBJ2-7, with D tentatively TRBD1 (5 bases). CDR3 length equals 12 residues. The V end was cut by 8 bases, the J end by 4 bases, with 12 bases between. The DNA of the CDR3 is TGTGCCAGCGGGCAGGGTCCTTACGAGCAGTACTTC. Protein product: CASGQGPYEQYF.

CDR3 residues: CASSAGLVGSRDEQYF. The DNA for the CDR3 is TGTGCCAGCAGCGCGGGACTAGTCGGGTCTAGGGACGAGCAGTACTTC. J is TRBJ2-7 and V is TRBV5-6, with TRBD2 matching over 8 bases. The CDR3 spans 16 residues. Looked up from germline, CDR1 is SGHDT and CDR2 is YYEEEE. Losses at the gene ends were 4 bases for V and 5 bases for J; bases not matched to a gene: 14.

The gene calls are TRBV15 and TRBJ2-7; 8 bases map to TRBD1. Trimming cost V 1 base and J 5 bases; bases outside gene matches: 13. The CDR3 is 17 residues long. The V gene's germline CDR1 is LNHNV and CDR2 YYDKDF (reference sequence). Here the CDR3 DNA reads TGTGCCACCAGCAGAGGCTACCGGGACAGGAACGTGGACGAGCAGTACTTC. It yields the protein CATSRGYRDRNVDEQYF.

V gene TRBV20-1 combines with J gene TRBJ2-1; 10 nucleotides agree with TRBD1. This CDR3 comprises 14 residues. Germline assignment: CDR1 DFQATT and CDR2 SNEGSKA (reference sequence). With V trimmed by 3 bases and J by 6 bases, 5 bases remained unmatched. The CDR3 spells CSASGTGASNEQFF. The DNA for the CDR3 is TGCAGTGCTAGTGGGACAGGGGCGAGCAATGAGCAGTTCTTC.